Below are 19 T cell receptor beta chains sequenced from a single sample in a study of lymphopenia after photon versus proton radiotherapy. Libraries were prepared by immunoSEQ multiplex PCR; TCRdb keeps only in-frame clonotypes and omits some of them. The table lists roughly 3,000 clones, less than 95% of them singletons. Source: peripheral blood, taken from a patient treated with photon-based radiotherapy. The receptors originated from a woman aged 65 to 85 with pancreatic cancer.

This clone was recorded a few times. V usage is TRBV5-6 and J usage is TRBJ2-5, with D maybe TRBD2 (7 bases). Trimming removed 4 bases at V and 6 bases at J, with 25 bases between. Looked up from germline, CDR1 is SGHDT and CDR2 is YYEEEE. The CDR3 extends over 17 amino acids. CDR3 nucleotide sequence: TGTGCCAGCAGCCTCGGACTAGGGGGAGGGCGTGCGAAGACCCAGTACTTC. Translated: CASSLGLGGGRAKTQYF.

The chain uses TRBV19 and TRBJ2-7, with a possible D match to TRBD1 (6 bases). Germline lookup yields CDR1 LNHDA and CDR2 SQIVND (reference sequence). The CDR3 extends over 13 amino acids. Trimming removed 4 bases from V and 1 base from J, with 8 bases in between. CDR3 residues: CASSTDRSYEQYF. DNA of the CDR3: TGTGCCAGTAGTACAGACAGGTCCTACGAGCAGTACTTC.

The gene calls are TRBV9 and TRBJ2-3; 10 bases line up with TRBD2. This CDR3 is 16 amino acids long. Germline CDR1 is SGDLS and CDR2 is YYNGEE. The ends lost 0 bases at V and 6 bases at J; junction bases unmatched: 7. CDR3 loop: CASSVVASGSGDTQYF. CDR3 DNA sequence: TGTGCCAGCAGCGTAGTGGCTAGCGGGAGTGGGGATACGCAGTATTTT. Using reference TRBV9 and TRBJ2-3 for the parts outside the CDR3, the full variable domain is DSGVTQTPKHLITATGQRVTLRCSPRSGDLSVYWYQQSLDQGLQFLIQYYNGEERAKGNILERFSAQQFPDLHSELNLSSLELGDSALYFCASSVVASGSGDTQYFGPGTRLTVL.

DNA for the CDR3: TGTGCCAGCAGTTTATTCCTAACGGGACAGGGGGTCGCAGAGACCCAGTACTTC. It encodes CASSLFLTGQGVAETQYF. The J gene is TRBJ2-5, the V gene TRBV28, with 11 nucleotides matching TRBD1. Germline V gene sequence: CDR1 MDHEN, CDR2 SYDVKM. V shed 1 base and J 4 bases; nucleotides not matched to a gene: 11. The CDR3 is 18 amino acids. Complete variable domain (other parts from reference TRBV28 and TRBJ2-5): DVKVTQSSRYLVKRTGEKVFLECVQDMDHENMFWYRQDPGLGLRLIYFSYDVKMKEKGDIPEGYSVSREKKERFSLILESASTNQTSMYLCASSLFLTGQGVAETQYFGPGTRLLVL.

The chain carries TRBV11-1 and TRBJ2-5, with D unresolved. The length of the CDR3 is 16 residues. V was pared by 2 bases and J by 2 bases, with 15 bases between. Germline V gives CDR1 SGHAT, CDR2 FQDESV (reference sequence). The CDR3 coding sequence is TGTGCCAGCAGCTTACGCGCAGGACGAAGACAAGAGACCCAGTACTTC. The encoded protein is CASSLRAGRRQETQYF.

This clone was observed a handful of times. The rearrangement joins TRBV5-6 to TRBJ1-1; perhaps TRBD1 as D (5 bases). V lost 3 bases to trimming and J lost 4 bases, with 16 bases between them. CDR3 length equals 15 residues. Germline assignment: CDR1 SGHDT and CDR2 YYEEEE. This CDR3 reads CASSSGPAGGTEAFF. CDR3 nucleotides: TGTGCCAGCAGCTCTGGCCCAGCGGGGGGCACTGAAGCTTTCTTT.

CDR3 sequence (DNA): TGTGCCAGCAATGATCCCCGGGCGCCACACGAGCAGTACTTC. This translates into CASNDPRAPHEQYF. This chain links TRBV6-5 with TRBJ2-7; unclear D gene. The CDR3 extends over 14 amino acids. V gave up 7 bases and J gave up 5 bases, with 18 bases separating them. CDR1 and CDR2 from the germline V gene are MNHEY and SVGAGI.

The chain joins TRBV29-1 to TRBJ1-6; TRBD1 matches 9 bases. The germline V gene encodes CDR1 SQVTM and CDR2 ANQGSEA. This CDR3 has 18 residues. In nucleotides, the CDR3 is TGCAGGGGTTGTAAGGGACAGGGACGTCTCTGGGATAATTCACCCCTCCACTTT. It is translated as CRGCKGQGRLWDNSPLHF.

This chain links TRBV5-1 with TRBJ1-5, with D perhaps TRBD1 (6 bases). There are 15 residues in the CDR3. The V and J ends lost 4 bases and 1 base respectively, with 12 bases between them. Germline V CDR1 and CDR2: SGHRS, YFSETQ. The CDR3 spells CASSLTGMSNQPQHF. CDR3 nucleotide sequence: TGCGCCAGCAGCCTTACAGGGATGAGCAATCAGCCCCAGCATTTT.

CDR3 nucleotide sequence: TGTGCCAGTAGTATGCGGACGAACACCGGGGAGCTGTTTTTT. Translating gives CASSMRTNTGELFF. The chain links TRBV19 to TRBJ2-2; no clear D gene. CDR3 size: 14 residues. Trimming took 3 bases from V and 0 from J, leaving 5 bases between them. From germline, CDR1 is LNHDA and CDR2 SQIVND (reference sequence).

The J gene is TRBJ1-2, the V gene TRBV2; D gene ambiguous. The CDR3 extends over 13 amino acids. Germline V lookup: CDR1 SNHLY, CDR2 FYNNEI. V lost 3 bases to trimming and J lost 2 bases, with 7 bases between them. This chain's CDR3 is CASSDQTNYGYTF. CDR3 DNA: TGTGCCAGCAGTGACCAGACAAACTATGGCTACACCTTC.

A note on this clone: At one end the junction does not follow the germline gene, possibly because of a read error. This chain links TRBV28 with TRBJ2-7, with 10 bases matching TRBD2. CDR1 and CDR2 from the germline V gene are MDHEN and SYDVKM. The CDR3 sequence is 15 residues long. The CDR3 DNA reads as TGTGCCAACAGTTCTTCCGGGACTAGCGACTACGAGCAGTACTTC. This translates into CANSSSGTSDYEQYF. Full variable domain (remainder filled in from reference TRBV28 and TRBJ2-7): DVKVTQSSRYLVKRTGEKVFLECVQDMDHENMFWYRQDPGLGLRLIYFSYDVKMKEKGDIPEGYSVSREKKERFSLILESASTNQTSMYLCANSSSGTSDYEQYFGPGTRLTVT.

V and J are TRBV30 and TRBJ1-5, with D perhaps matching TRBD1 (5 bases). V lost 0 bases and J 7 bases, leaving 16 bases between the germline ends. The length of the CDR3 is 15 residues. Looked up from germline, CDR1 is GTSNPN and CDR2 is SVGIG (reference sequence). The CDR3, as DNA: TGTGCCTGGAGTGTACTTGGGGCGGAACGGCAGCCCCAGCATTTT. This sequence encodes CAWSVLGAERQPQHF.

The chain recombines TRBV18 with TRBJ2-1, with no clear D. Per the germline V gene, CDR1 is KGHSH and CDR2 is LQKENI. V gave up 1 base and J gave up 3 bases, with 10 bases separating them. The CDR3 covers 15 residues. CDR3 bases: TGTGCCAGCTCACCACGGAGCGTTAACTACAATGAGCAGTTCTTC. Protein sequence: CASSPRSVNYNEQFF.

The gene calls are TRBV7-9 and TRBJ1-2, with D perhaps matching TRBD1 (5 bases). The germline gives CDR1 SEHNR, CDR2 FQNEAQ (reference sequence). CDR3 length equals 16 residues. V was shortened by 3 bases and J by 1 base, with 15 bases between the two germline ends. The CDR3 protein is CASSFKRDFFNYGYTF. The CDR3 DNA sequence: TGTGCCAGCAGCTTCAAAAGGGACTTTTTTAACTATGGCTACACCTTC.

The rearrangement uses TRBV9 and TRBJ2-7; 7 nucleotides line up with TRBD2. Germline V gives CDR1 SGDLS, CDR2 YYNGEE. V lost 4 bases, J lost 2 bases, and 6 bases stayed unmatched. The CDR3 length is 14 residues. The chain's CDR3 is CASSPPGGPYEQYF. The CDR3, as DNA: TGTGCCAGCAGCCCCCCGGGGGGTCCCTACGAGCAGTACTTC.

The chain is built from TRBV7-2 and TRBJ2-7; D is unclear. Germline lookup yields CDR1 SGHTA and CDR2 FQGNSA. This CDR3 contains 11 residues. Between the trimmed V and J ends, which lost 3 bases and 5 bases, there was a span of 5 bases. The CDR3 loop reads CASSFSDEQYF. CDR3 nucleotides: TGTGCCAGCAGCTTCTCGGACGAGCAGTACTTC.

CDR3 sequence reads: CASSQGGLNTEAFF. CDR3 DNA sequence: TGTGCCAGCAGCCAAGGGGGTTTGAACACTGAAGCTTTCTTT. The chain is built from TRBV4-2 and TRBJ1-1; D is unresolved. The CDR3 is 14 residues long. V dropped 1 base and J dropped 0 bases, with 6 bases sitting between them. CDR1 LGHNA and CDR2 YNFKEQ come from the germline V gene.

This chain joins TRBV2 and TRBJ2-7; D tentatively reads TRBD1 or TRBD2 (6 bases each). The germline V gene encodes CDR1 SNHLY and CDR2 FYNNEI. The CDR3 is 17 residues long. V lost 8 bases, J lost 7 bases, and 30 bases lay in between. DNA for the CDR3: TGTGCCAGCGTATGGGGACACCAGCCTAGCGTCAAGGGAGAGCAGTACTTC. Translation: CASVWGHQPSVKGEQYF.